One T cell receptor (beta chain) is described in this entry. No antigen is known for it. The source of the sample is a study of STAT5B mutations in CD4+ large granular lymphocyte leukemia. The method was immunoSEQ multiplex PCR; TCRdb's version includes in-frame clones alone and lacks a portion of them. The table includes about 35,000 clones, about 70% detected once. Looked up from germline, CDR1 is MNHNY and CDR2 is SVGAGI (reference sequence). CDR3 length: 15 amino acids. The V gene end was trimmed by 6 bases and the J gene end by 5 bases; junction bases not matched to a gene: 12. Study outcomes and limitations: Approximately 25% of private leukemic clonotypes occurred rarely in other patients' non-leukemic repertoires. Data were not HLA-matched across samples. Top patient clones used TRBV06 genes more often: 8/27 versus 2/35 in controls.

Controls came from buffy coats of healthy blood donors. This clonotype was obtained from a human donor in good health. The chain links TRBV6-6 to TRBJ1-1; TRBD1 matches 7 bases. The specimen sequenced was CD4+ T cells from blood buffy coats. The CDR3 region is CASRRDSLQGTEAFF. The CDR3 DNA reads TGTGCCAGCAGAAGGGACAGCCTGCAGGGTACTGAAGCTTTCTTT.